This T cell receptor beta chain was sequenced in a study of shared clonotypes between healthy human individuals. Study findings and constraints: Sequencing depth was expected to affect clonotype sharing among donors. Larger richness was generally estimated for naive than memory subsets. Generation probability values for non-shared clonotypes were lower than those for clonotypes shared by all four donors.

This CDR3 is built from 12 residues. Trimming removed 4 bases from V and 7 bases from J, with 11 bases in between. Germline CDR1 is MNHEY and CDR2 is SMNVEV (reference sequence). This clone was seen a few times. Antigen: not known. Naive CD8 cells were CD45RO-negative, positively selected for CCR7, excluding terminally differentiated effector memory CD45RA+ cells. The table came from immunoSEQ multiplex PCR; TCRdb's copy has only in-frame clones and leaves some out. The table includes around 600,000 clones, 85% to 95% detected once. Material for sequencing was naive CD8+ T cells sorted from blood. The receptor was isolated from a woman in her 30s in good health. V usage is TRBV27 and J usage is TRBJ2-7; unclear D gene. CDR3 region: CASSSSPDEQYF. The CDR3 bases are TGTGCCAGCAGTTCCTCCCCGGATGAGCAGTACTTC.